The source of this TCR beta chain is a study of OX40 agonist ivuxolimab in advanced cancers. The CDR3 totals 15 residues. The germline gives CDR1 MGHRA, CDR2 YSYEKL. V shed 3 bases, J shed 0 bases, and the junction held 5 bases outside the gene matches. The repertoire was sequenced with immunoSEQ multiplex PCR; TCRdb's copy has only in-frame clones and lacks some. The data contain some 60,000 clones, about 85% of them singletons. The genes are TRBV4-1 and TRBJ2-7; 7 bases line up with TRBD1. This TCR was recovered from an adult with an advanced solid tumor such as melanoma, head and neck, liver or kidney cancer. Specimen: CD4+ or CD8+ T cells sorted from blood, collected in a trial of the OX40 agonist ivuxolimab. CDR3: CASSQGTASSYEQYF. The CDR3 DNA sequence: TGCGCCAGCAGCCAGGGGACAGCGAGCTCCTACGAGCAGTACTTC.